Presented here are 30 T cell receptor beta chains from one specimen sequenced in a study of identical twins. In TCRdb, the 5' RACE reads were re-called with MiXCR into one record per CDR3 protein. The sample contains under 900,000 distinct CDR3 sequences, 9% to 15% of which appear only once. This sample also appeared in a second study, on yellow fever vaccine responses in identical twins.

Input material: PBMCs. All receptors derive from a woman aged 18-29 years in good health.

This clonotype was seen only a few times. The chain recombines TRBV4-2 with TRBJ2-6, with D possibly matching TRBD1 (6 bases). CDR1 and CDR2 (germline): LGHNA, YNFKEQ. The CDR3 covers 17 residues. V was clipped by 1 base and J by 0 bases, with 10 bases between them. The CDR3 DNA reads TGTGCCAGCAGCCAAGGTCAGGGGAACTCTGGGGCCAACGTCCTGACTTTC. Its translation is CASSQGQGNSGANVLTF.

This clonotype was detected ten times or more. This sequence joins TRBV9 and TRBJ2-3, with 7 bases matching TRBD2. Germline V lookup: CDR1 SGDLS, CDR2 YYNGEE. V gave up 6 bases and J gave up 4 bases; unmatched junction bases: 5. CDR3 length: 13 residues. Here the CDR3 reads CASTTAGSDTQYF. DNA for the CDR3: TGTGCCAGCACAACAGCGGGATCAGATACGCAGTATTTT. Full variable domain (rest looked up from reference TRBV9 and TRBJ2-3): DSGVTQTPKHLITATGQRVTLRCSPRSGDLSVYWYQQSLDQGLQFLIQYYNGEERAKGNILERFSAQQFPDLHSELNLSSLELGDSALYFCASTTAGSDTQYFGPGTRLTVL.

The chain recombines TRBV2 with TRBJ2-7, with 10 bases that match TRBD1. The germline CDR1 and CDR2 sequences are SNHLY and FYNNEI. The V and J ends lost 6 bases and 1 base, in that order; junction bases with no gene match: 9. The CDR3 runs 16 residues. CDR3 nucleotides: TGTGCCAGCAGACCTGGACAGGGGGGCGCATCCTACGAGCAGTACTTC. It specifies CASRPGQGGASYEQYF.

The V gene is TRBV2, the J gene TRBJ2-1; 9 nucleotides agree with TRBD2. CDR1 is SNHLY and CDR2 is FYNNEI in the germline V gene. The J segment lost 0 bases and the V segment lost 7 bases, leaving 13 bases of the junction unmatched. The CDR3 loop spans 18 amino acids. The CDR3 protein is CASNLEREAPRSYNEQFF. CDR3 coding DNA: TGTGCCAGCAATCTCGAGCGGGAGGCCCCCCGCTCCTACAATGAGCAGTTCTTC.

The V call is TRBV6-5, the J call TRBJ1-6; D remains unclear. Germline V lookup: CDR1 MNHEY, CDR2 SVGAGI. This CDR3 spans 16 amino acids. The ends were cut back, 0 bases at V and 4 bases at J, with 10 bases in the middle. The CDR3 loop is CASSYSEVQYNSPLHF. In DNA, the CDR3 is TGTGCCAGCAGTTACTCGGAAGTTCAGTATAATTCACCCCTCCACTTT.

Only a few counts were recorded for this clonotype. The V call is TRBV10-3, the J call TRBJ2-1; 8 bases align to TRBD2. CDR3 size: 14 residues. With V trimmed by 9 bases and J by 6 bases, 10 bases remained unmatched. Germline values: CDR1 ENHRY, CDR2 SYGVKD. CDR3 amino acids: CAMGSGSSINEQFF. The CDR3 coding sequence is TGTGCCATGGGGAGCGGGAGCTCTATCAATGAGCAGTTCTTC.

This clonotype was detected ten times or more. The rearrangement links TRBV29-1 to TRBJ1-1, with unresolved D. V dropped 6 bases and J dropped 4 bases, with 18 bases sitting between them. The V gene's germline CDR1 is SQVTM and CDR2 ANQGSEA. CDR3 size: 14 residues. CDR3 sequence (DNA): TGCAGCGTACGGGGATCCTCGGGAGGCACTGAAGCTTTCTTT. Encoded protein: CSVRGSSGGTEAFF.

This chain uses TRBV7-8 with TRBJ2-5; 8 bases line up with TRBD2. CDR1 and CDR2 from the germline V gene are SGHVS and FQNEAQ. Losses at the gene ends were 4 bases for V and 3 bases for J; bases not matched to a gene: 10. The CDR3 extends over 16 amino acids. CDR3 in amino acids: CASSSNPGLEKETQYF. DNA for the CDR3: TGTGCCAGCAGCTCAAATCCGGGACTAGAAAAAGAGACCCAGTACTTC.

The V call is TRBV29-1, the J call TRBJ2-3; the match to TRBD1 covers 9 bases. From germline, CDR1 is SQVTM and CDR2 ANQGSEA. The CDR3 sequence is 14 residues long. The CDR3: CTANPGQGSYTQYF. The CDR3 coding sequence is TGCACCGCCAATCCGGGACAGGGTAGCTATACGCAGTATTTT.

This clonotype turned up a few times. The chain employs TRBV7-8 and TRBJ2-6, with no clear D. Germline V lookup: CDR1 SGHVS, CDR2 FQNEAQ. This CDR3 spans 15 amino acids. Trimming removed 6 bases from V and 0 bases from J, with 9 bases in between. CDR3 protein: CASSKVTSGANVLTF. DNA of the CDR3: TGTGCCAGCAGTAAGGTGACCTCTGGGGCCAACGTCCTGACTTTC.

This chain links TRBV7-9 with TRBJ1-1, with 10 nucleotides matching TRBD1. V lost 5 bases and J lost 1; bases outside the gene matches: 10. The germline CDR1 and CDR2 sequences are SEHNR and FQNEAQ (reference sequence). This CDR3 has 17 residues. The CDR3 spells CASSRRRGQGKNTEAFF. Written as DNA, the CDR3 is TGTGCCAGCAGCCGCCGAAGGGGACAGGGGAAGAACACTGAAGCTTTCTTT.

This clonotype was seen a few times. Here the CDR3 reads CASSAQTSGRANEQYF. For the CDR3, the DNA is TGTGCCAGCAGTGCGCAGACTAGCGGGAGGGCCAACGAGCAGTACTTC. The chain recombines TRBV28 with TRBJ2-7; TRBD2 agrees at 14 bases. The CDR3 has 16 amino acids. V gave up 5 bases and J gave up 5 bases; unmatched junction bases: 8. Germline-derived CDR1 and CDR2 are MDHEN and SYDVKM.

This clonotype appeared many times. The chain is built from TRBV12-3 or TRBV12-4 and TRBJ2-2; a weak D match, TRBD1 (7 bases). V dropped 8 bases and J dropped 5 bases, with 30 bases sitting between them. CDR3 length: 19 amino acids. Here the CDR3 reads CASYAGQYAHVGLTGELFF. CDR3 in DNA: TGTGCCAGCTACGCGGGACAGTACGCGCATGTCGGACTGACCGGGGAGCTGTTTTTT.

This clonotype was observed a few times. V usage is TRBV5-1 and J usage is TRBJ2-4; D might be TRBD1 or TRBD2, each matching 5 bases. The V gene lost 0 bases and the J gene lost 12 bases, with 16 bases spanning the gap. Germline lookup yields CDR1 SGHRS and CDR2 YFSETQ. CDR3 size: 14 residues. This CDR3 reads CASSLARDVGSQYF. The CDR3 DNA reads TGCGCCAGCAGCTTGGCAAGGGACGTTGGAAGTCAGTACTTC.

This clonotype was observed a handful of times. The chain couples TRBV7-2 to TRBJ1-5; 7 nucleotides line up with TRBD1. Trimming took 4 bases from V and 6 from J; bases not matched to a gene: 9. This CDR3 has 15 residues. In germline, CDR1 is SGHTA, CDR2 FQGNSA. CDR3 nucleotide sequence: TGTGCCAGCAGCTCAGGGGGACAGTCGTTTCAGCCCCAGCATTTT. This sequence encodes CASSSGGQSFQPQHF.

This clonotype has a handful of counts. The chain carries TRBV29-1 and TRBJ2-1; the D gene is possibly TRBD1 (5 bases). Germline lookup yields CDR1 SQVTM and CDR2 ANQGSEA. CDR3 length: 15 residues. Trimming pared 0 bases from V and 2 bases from J, leaving 11 bases between. The CDR3 protein is CSVEDPTATYNEQFF. DNA for the CDR3: TGCAGCGTTGAAGACCCGACAGCGACCTACAATGAGCAGTTCTTC.

The chain recombines TRBV15 with TRBJ1-6; D is possibly TRBD1 (5 bases). This CDR3 is 17 amino acids long. V was cut by 4 bases and J by 7 bases, with 20 bases left in between. Germline-derived CDR1 and CDR2 are LNHNV and YYDKDF (reference sequence). CDR3 protein: CATSISRTGPSNSPLHF. CDR3 nucleotides: TGTGCCACCAGCATTTCGAGGACGGGACCGAGCAATTCACCCCTCCACTTT.

This clonotype occurred many times. CDR3 nucleotide sequence: TGCAGCGAGTCCCGGGACTTGGCCGAAGCTTTCTTT. Its translation: CSESRDLAEAFF. The V call is TRBV29-1, the J call TRBJ1-1, with a possible D match to TRBD1 (5 bases). CDR1 is SQVTM and CDR2 is ANQGSEA in the germline V gene. CDR3 length: 12 residues. Trimming pared 7 bases from V and 8 bases from J, leaving 17 bases between.

This clonotype was picked up a small number of times. This chain links TRBV7-2 with TRBJ1-4; maybe TRBD1 (6 bases). Per germline, CDR1 SGHTA and CDR2 FQGNSA. V was cut by 5 bases and J by 10 bases, with 17 bases left in between. The CDR3 consists of 14 residues. CDR3 sequence: CASSPGAGSGKLFF. In DNA, the CDR3 is TGTGCCAGCAGCCCAGGGGCAGGGAGCGGAAAACTGTTTTTT.

This clonotype appeared a few times. The chain carries TRBV4-1 and TRBJ2-2; D is possibly TRBD1 (6 bases). Trimming shortened V by 4 bases and J by 2 bases, and 14 bases separated the two germline ends. This CDR3 is built from 16 residues. The germline V gene encodes CDR1 MGHRA and CDR2 YSYEKL. The CDR3 DNA reads TGCGCCAGCAGCCCCAGTCAGGACAGAAACACCGGGGAGCTGTTTTTT. Its translation is CASSPSQDRNTGELFF.

This clonotype was found a few times. The chain has TRBV19 and TRBJ2-2; 9 bases match TRBD2. After removal of 9 bases from V and 6 bases from J, the junction contained 11 bases not matched to a gene. CDR3 size: 15 residues. Germline V gives CDR1 LNHDA, CDR2 SQIVND (reference sequence). CDR3 loop: CASRKTSGVAGELFF. The CDR3 DNA reads TGTGCCAGCCGCAAGACTAGCGGAGTCGCCGGGGAGCTGTTTTTT.

The chain couples TRBV16 to TRBJ2-1; D unclear. Germline CDR1 is KGHSY and CDR2 is FQNENV. The V and J ends lost 0 bases and 6 bases respectively, with 9 bases between them. There are 14 residues in the CDR3. The CDR3 is CASSQSSPSNEQFF. CDR3 bases: TGTGCCAGCAGCCAATCATCACCAAGCAATGAGCAGTTCTTC.

This clonotype has only a few counts. The rearrangement links TRBV29-1 to TRBJ2-2; no clear D. Trimming left V 6 bases short and J 3 bases short, with 8 bases between. The CDR3 runs 12 residues. Germline V gene lookup returns CDR1 SQVTM and CDR2 ANQGSEA. This chain's CDR3 is CSVLADTGELFF. The DNA of the CDR3 is TGCAGCGTCCTGGCCGACACCGGGGAGCTGTTTTTT.

This sequence joins TRBV27 and TRBJ2-7; D may correspond to TRBD1 or TRBD2 (7 bases each). The CDR3 extends over 17 amino acids. V was trimmed by 0 bases and J by 3 bases, leaving 18 bases between them. From germline, CDR1 is MNHEY and CDR2 SMNVEV (reference sequence). CDR3 region: CASSLSGGGYKNYEQYF. The CDR3 DNA reads TGTGCCAGCAGTTTATCGGGAGGGGGCTATAAGAACTACGAGCAGTACTTC.

This clonotype was detected only a few times. The chain recombines TRBV3-1 with TRBJ2-3; 11 nucleotides match TRBD2. Germline values: CDR1 LGHDT, CDR2 YNNKEL (reference sequence). The CDR3 consists of 16 residues. V trimming: 4 bases; J trimming: 2 bases; junction bases outside the gene matches: 5. The chain's CDR3 is CASSLTSGGPTDTQYF. The CDR3 nucleotides are TGTGCCAGCAGCCTCACTAGCGGGGGACCCACAGATACGCAGTATTTT.

This clonotype has a handful of counts. The chain recombines TRBV6-1 with TRBJ2-7; TRBD2 aligns across 9 bases. V trimming: 1 base; J trimming: 4 bases; junction bases outside the gene matches: 11. CDR3 length equals 17 residues. Germline-derived CDR1 and CDR2 are MNHNS and SASEGT. CDR3 bases: TGTGCCAGCAGTGAAGGGCTGGCGGGGGGGCAGGGATACGAGCAGTACGTC. It yields the protein CASSEGLAGGQGYEQYV.

This clonotype was seen many times. The chain carries TRBV20-1 and TRBJ2-1; 7 nucleotides align to TRBD2. The CDR3 has 13 residues. V lost 8 bases, J lost 6 bases, and 10 bases stayed unmatched. Germline lookup yields CDR1 DFQATT and CDR2 SNEGSKA (reference sequence). The CDR3 loop reads CSSGLQRGNEQFF. As DNA, the CDR3 is TGCAGTTCGGGACTACAACGGGGCAATGAGCAGTTCTTC.

This clonotype has just a few counts. V is TRBV7-9 and J is TRBJ2-7, with TRBD2 matching 7 bases. V was pared by 1 base and J by 3 bases, with 6 bases of the junction left unmatched. The CDR3 extends over 15 amino acids. Germline V gene lookup returns CDR1 SEHNR and CDR2 FQNEAQ (reference sequence). The CDR3 protein is CASSLGSSGNYEQYV. In DNA form, the CDR3 reads TGTGCCAGCAGCTTAGGGTCTAGCGGAAACTACGAGCAGTACGTC.

This clonotype was found a few times. The chain combines TRBV12-3 or TRBV12-4 with TRBJ2-3; 7 bases align to TRBD2. The CDR3 sequence is 16 residues long. V dropped 3 bases and J dropped 2; count of bases not matched to a gene: 8. In nucleotides, the CDR3 is TGTGCCAGCAGTTTGTTCCAGCGGGGTATCACAGATACGCAGTATTTT. Its protein product is CASSLFQRGITDTQYF.

This clonotype occurred a few times. V is TRBV29-1 and J is TRBJ2-7; 10 bases fit TRBD2. Germline CDR1 and CDR2: SQVTM and ANQGSEA. V gave up 4 bases and J gave up 4 bases; unmatched junction bases: 10. CDR3 size: 15 residues. The CDR3: CSVGALAGVVYEQYF. CDR3 nucleotide sequence: TGCAGCGTTGGCGCGCTAGCGGGAGTTGTATACGAGCAGTACTTC.